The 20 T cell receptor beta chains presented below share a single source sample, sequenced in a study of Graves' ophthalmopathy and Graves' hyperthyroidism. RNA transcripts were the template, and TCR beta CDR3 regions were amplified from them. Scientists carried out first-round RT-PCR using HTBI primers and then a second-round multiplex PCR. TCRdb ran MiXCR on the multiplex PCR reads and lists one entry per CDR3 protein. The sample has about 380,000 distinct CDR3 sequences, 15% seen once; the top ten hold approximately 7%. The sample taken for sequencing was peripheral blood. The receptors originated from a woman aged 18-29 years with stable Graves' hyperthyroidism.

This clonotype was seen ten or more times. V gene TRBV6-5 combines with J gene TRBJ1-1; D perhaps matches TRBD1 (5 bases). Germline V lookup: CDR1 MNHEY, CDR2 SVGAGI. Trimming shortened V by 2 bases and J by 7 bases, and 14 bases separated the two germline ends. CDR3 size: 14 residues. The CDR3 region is CASSYGTARGEAFF. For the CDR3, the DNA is TGTGCCAGCAGTTACGGCACAGCGAGGGGTGAAGCTTTCTTT.

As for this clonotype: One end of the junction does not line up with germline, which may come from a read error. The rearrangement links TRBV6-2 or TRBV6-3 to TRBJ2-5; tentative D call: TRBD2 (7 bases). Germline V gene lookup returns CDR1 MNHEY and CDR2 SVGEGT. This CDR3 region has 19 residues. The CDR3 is CASSHSRDIWTRLQETQYF. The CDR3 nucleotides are TGTGCCAGCAGTCACTCCCGGGACATCTGGACTAGGCTGCAAGAGACCCAGTACTTC.

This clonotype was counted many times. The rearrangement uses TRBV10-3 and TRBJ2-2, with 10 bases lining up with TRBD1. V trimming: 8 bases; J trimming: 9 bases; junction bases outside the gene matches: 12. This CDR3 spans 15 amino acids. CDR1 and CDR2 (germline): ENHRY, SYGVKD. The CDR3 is CAIGSGTGELRELFF. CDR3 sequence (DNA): TGTGCCATCGGCTCCGGGACAGGGGAACTCCGGGAGCTGTTTTTT.

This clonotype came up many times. CDR3 nucleotides: TGTGCCAGCAGTTACGACGAGAGGCCGGGAACAGCTGGGGCTTTCTTT. Protein sequence: CASSYDERPGTAGAFF. The rearrangement uses TRBV6-2 or TRBV6-3 and TRBJ1-1; D uncertain. In germline, CDR1 is MNHEY, CDR2 SVGEGT. CDR3 length equals 16 residues. V was clipped by 2 bases and J by 11 bases, with 24 bases between them.

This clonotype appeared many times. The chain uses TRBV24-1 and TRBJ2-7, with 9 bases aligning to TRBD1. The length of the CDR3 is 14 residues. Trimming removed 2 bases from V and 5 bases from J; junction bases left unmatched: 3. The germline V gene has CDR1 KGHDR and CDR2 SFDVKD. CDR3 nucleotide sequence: TGTGCCACCAGTGATTCGGGACAGGGAAACGAGCAGTACTTC. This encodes CATSDSGQGNEQYF.

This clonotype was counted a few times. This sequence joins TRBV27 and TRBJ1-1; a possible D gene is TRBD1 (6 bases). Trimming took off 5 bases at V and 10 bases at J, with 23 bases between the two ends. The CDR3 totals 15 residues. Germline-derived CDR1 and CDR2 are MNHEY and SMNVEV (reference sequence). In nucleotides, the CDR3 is TGTGCCAGCAGTCCACCCGGGGCAGGGGCTTTTGGAGCTTTCTTT. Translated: CASSPPGAGAFGAFF.

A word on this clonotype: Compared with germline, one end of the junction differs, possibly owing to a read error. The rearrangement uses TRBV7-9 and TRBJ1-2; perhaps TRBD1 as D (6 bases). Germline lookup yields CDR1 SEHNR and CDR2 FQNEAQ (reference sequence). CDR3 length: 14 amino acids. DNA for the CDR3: TGTGCCAGCTGCTTAGCGGGGGCACCGTCCGGCTACACCTTC. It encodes CASCLAGAPSGYTF.

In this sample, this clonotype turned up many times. CDR3 loop: CATSDKTRTGKNIQYF. CDR3 DNA sequence: TGTGCCACCAGTGATAAAACCCGGACAGGCAAAAACATTCAGTACTTC. The chain recombines TRBV24-1 with TRBJ2-4; TRBD1 matches at 7 bases. The CDR3 loop spans 16 amino acids. Germline CDR1 and CDR2: KGHDR and SFDVKD. V shed 3 bases and J 3 bases; nucleotides not matched to a gene: 7.

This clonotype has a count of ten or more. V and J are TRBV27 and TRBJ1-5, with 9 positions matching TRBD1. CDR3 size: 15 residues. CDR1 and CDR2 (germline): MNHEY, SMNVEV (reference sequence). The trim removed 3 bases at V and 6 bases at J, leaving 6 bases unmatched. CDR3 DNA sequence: TGTGCCAGCAGTTTTTCACAGGGGGCAGGTCAGCCCCAGCATTTT. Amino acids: CASSFSQGAGQPQHF.

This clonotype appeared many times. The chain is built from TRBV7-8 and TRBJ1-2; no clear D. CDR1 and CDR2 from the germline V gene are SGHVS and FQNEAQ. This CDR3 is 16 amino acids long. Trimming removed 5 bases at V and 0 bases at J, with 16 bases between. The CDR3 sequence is CASSPEVRLANYGYTF. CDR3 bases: TGTGCCAGCAGCCCAGAGGTGCGTTTGGCTAACTATGGCTACACCTTC.

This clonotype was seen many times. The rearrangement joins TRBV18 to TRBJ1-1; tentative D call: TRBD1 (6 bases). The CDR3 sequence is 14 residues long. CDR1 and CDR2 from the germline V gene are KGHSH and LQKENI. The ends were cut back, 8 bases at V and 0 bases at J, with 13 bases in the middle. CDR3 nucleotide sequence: TGTGCCAGCAGCCCCGGACAGATGAACACTGAAGCTTTCTTT. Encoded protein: CASSPGQMNTEAFF.

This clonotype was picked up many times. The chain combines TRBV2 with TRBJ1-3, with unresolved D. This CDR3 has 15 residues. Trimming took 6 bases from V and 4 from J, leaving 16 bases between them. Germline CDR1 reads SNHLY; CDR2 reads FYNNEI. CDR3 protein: CASSPLVGMGNTIYF. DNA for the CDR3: TGTGCCAGCAGCCCCCTTGTAGGGATGGGAAACACCATATATTTT.

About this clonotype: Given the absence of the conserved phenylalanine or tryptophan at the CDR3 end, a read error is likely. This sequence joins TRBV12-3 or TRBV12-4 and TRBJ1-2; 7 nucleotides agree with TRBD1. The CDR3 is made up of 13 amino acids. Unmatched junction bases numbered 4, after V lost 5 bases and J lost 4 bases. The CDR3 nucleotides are TGTGCCAGCAGTCGGGGACAGTTCTATGGCTACACCTAC. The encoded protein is CASSRGQFYGYTY.

The CDR3 sequence: CASSLRQGIDTEAFF. The CDR3 nucleotides read TGTGCCAGCAGTTTACGTCAGGGGATCGACACTGAAGCTTTCTTT. The chain is built from TRBV28 and TRBJ1-1; D is perhaps TRBD1 (6 bases). The germline V and J ends were trimmed by 2 bases and 3 bases, with 13 bases remaining between them. The CDR3 totals 15 residues. CDR1 is MDHEN and CDR2 is SYDVKM in the germline V gene.

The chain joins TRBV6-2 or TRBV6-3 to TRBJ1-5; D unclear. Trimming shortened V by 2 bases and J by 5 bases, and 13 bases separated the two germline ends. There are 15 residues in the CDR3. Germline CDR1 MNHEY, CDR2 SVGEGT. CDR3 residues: CASSYRAVGDQPQHF. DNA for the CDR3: TGTGCCAGCAGTTACAGGGCGGTCGGCGATCAGCCCCAGCATTTT.

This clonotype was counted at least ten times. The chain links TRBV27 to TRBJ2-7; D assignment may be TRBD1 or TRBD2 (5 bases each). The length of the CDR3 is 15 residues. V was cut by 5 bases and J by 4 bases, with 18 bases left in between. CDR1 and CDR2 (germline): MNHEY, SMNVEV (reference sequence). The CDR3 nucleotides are TGTGCCAGCAGTCCCGGGACGACGGTAACTTACGAGCAGTACTTC. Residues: CASSPGTTVTYEQYF.

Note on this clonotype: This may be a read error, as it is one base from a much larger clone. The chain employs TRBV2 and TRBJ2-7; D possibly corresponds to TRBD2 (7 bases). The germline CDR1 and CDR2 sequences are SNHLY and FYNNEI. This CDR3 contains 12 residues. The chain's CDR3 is CASRLGGARQDF. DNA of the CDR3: TGTGCCAGCCGACTAGGGGGGGCGAGGCAGGACTTC.

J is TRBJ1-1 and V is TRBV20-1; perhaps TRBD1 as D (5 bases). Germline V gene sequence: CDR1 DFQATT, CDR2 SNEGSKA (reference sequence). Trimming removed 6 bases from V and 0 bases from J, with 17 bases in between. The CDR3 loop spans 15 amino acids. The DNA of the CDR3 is TGCAGTGCGGGGGGAATAGACGGGATGAACACTGAAGCTTTCTTT. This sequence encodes CSAGGIDGMNTEAFF.

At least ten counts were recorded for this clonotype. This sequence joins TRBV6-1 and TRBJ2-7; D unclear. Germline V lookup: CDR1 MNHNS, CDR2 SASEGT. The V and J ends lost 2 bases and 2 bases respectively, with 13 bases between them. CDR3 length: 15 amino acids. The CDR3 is CASSEITGLTYEQYF. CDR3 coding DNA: TGTGCCAGCAGTGAAATAACGGGCCTCACCTACGAGCAGTACTTC.

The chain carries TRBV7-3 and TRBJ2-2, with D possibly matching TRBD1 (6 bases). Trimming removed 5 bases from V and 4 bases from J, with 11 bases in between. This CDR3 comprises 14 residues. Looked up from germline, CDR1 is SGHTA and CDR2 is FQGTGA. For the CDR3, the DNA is TGTGCCAGCAGCCCAGGACAGCCCACCGGGGAGCTGTTTTTT. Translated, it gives CASSPGQPTGELFF.